What follows describes a single T cell receptor beta chain. These data are taken from a study of blood T cell repertoires in COVID-19. V lost 5 bases to trimming and J lost 0 bases; unmatched junction nucleotides: 4. The CDR3 has 17 residues. Germline values: CDR1 MNHNY, CDR2 SVGAGI (reference sequence). TCRdb's copy holds only in-frame clones and misses some; the assay was immunoSEQ multiplex PCR. The table has 130,000 to 150,000 clones, about 90% seen once. Source material: peripheral blood. The chain carries TRBV6-6 and TRBJ2-2; the match to TRBD2 covers 12 bases. The clonotype was recovered from a man aged 50 to 60 who had recovered from COVID-19. CDR3 DNA: TGTGCCAGCAGTCAGACTAGCGGGAGATCGAACACCGGGGAGCTGTTTTTT. Its translation is CASSQTSGRSNTGELFF.